The 7 T cell receptor beta chains below all came from one sample that was sequenced in a study of CXCR3-negative and CXCR3-positive naive CD8 T cells. Study-wide results and caveats: TRB CDR3 hydrophobicity was greater in CXCR3-positive naive cells than in CXCR3-negative naive cells.

The libraries of TRB cDNA were constructed through 5' RACE using UMI labels. TCRdb reprocessed the 5' RACE reads; each CDR3 protein has one entry and no DNA is given. The sample has about 120,000 distinct CDR3 sequences, and its top ten clones hold roughly 0.35%. Antigen specificity for these receptors is unknown. Specimen: naive CXCR3+ CD8+ T cells from blood. Subset given: CD45RO-CCR7+CD27+CD95- naive CD8+ T cells expressing CXCR3 (TNR3+). The source is a human donor in good health. Some clones in this sample may be carry-over from other donors' samples.

The V and J genes are TRBV9 and TRBJ2-3; TCRdb selects TRBD1, and the lack of DNA leaves this call unchecked. In germline, CDR1 is SGDLS, CDR2 YYNGEE. The CDR3 is 16 residues long. CDR3 residues: CASSSIPGPSTDTQYF. The full variable domain, rest sourced from reference TRBV9 and TRBJ2-3, is DSGVTQTPKHLITATGQRVTLRCSPRSGDLSVYWYQQSLDQGLQFLIQYYNGEERAKGNILERFSAQQFPDLHSELNLSSLELGDSALYFCASSSIPGPSTDTQYFGPGTRLTVL.

The chain's CDR3 is CASSGRGLADTQYF. The genes are TRBV11-3 and TRBJ2-3; TCRdb outputs TRBD2, but without DNA this stays unchecked. The CDR3 totals 14 residues. The germline V gene encodes CDR1 SGHNT and CDR2 YENEEA.

The chain employs TRBV6-1 and TRBJ2-1; there is no DNA to check the TCRdb D call of TRBD1. This CDR3 has 15 residues. The germline V gene encodes CDR1 MNHNS and CDR2 SASEGT. CDR3 sequence: CASSEGAPFYNEQFF.

The chain carries TRBV12-3 or TRBV12-4 and TRBJ2-1; the D gene TCRdb calls, TRBD2, cannot be checked with no DNA. The CDR3 sequence is 13 residues long. The CDR3 here is CASSFAGHNEQFF.

The rearrangement links TRBV9 to TRBJ2-1; the TRBD2 assignment by TCRdb is unverifiable without DNA. Germline-derived CDR1 and CDR2 are SGDLS and YYNGEE. This CDR3 contains 18 residues. The CDR3 sequence: CASSVGTFAGVSYNEQFF.

The gene calls are TRBV11-2 and TRBJ2-7; TCRdb indicates TRBD2, and absent DNA this call remains unverified. This CDR3 is 13 amino acids long. CDR1 is SGHAT, CDR2 FQNNGV, per germline. CDR3 amino acids: CASSRAGSYEQYF. The full variable domain, with the rest looked up from reference TRBV11-2 and TRBJ2-7, is EAGVAQSPRYKIIEKRQSVAFWCNPISGHATLYWYQQILGQGPKLLIQFQNNGVVDDSQLPKDRFSAERLKGVDSTLKIQPAKLEDSAVYLCASSRAGSYEQYFGPGTRLTVT.

V gene TRBV29-1 combines with J gene TRBJ2-1; lacking DNA, the TRBD2 call made by TCRdb goes unchecked. This CDR3 region has 13 residues. CDR1 and CDR2 (germline): SQVTM, ANQGSEA. CDR3 sequence: CSGLGGGYNEQFF.